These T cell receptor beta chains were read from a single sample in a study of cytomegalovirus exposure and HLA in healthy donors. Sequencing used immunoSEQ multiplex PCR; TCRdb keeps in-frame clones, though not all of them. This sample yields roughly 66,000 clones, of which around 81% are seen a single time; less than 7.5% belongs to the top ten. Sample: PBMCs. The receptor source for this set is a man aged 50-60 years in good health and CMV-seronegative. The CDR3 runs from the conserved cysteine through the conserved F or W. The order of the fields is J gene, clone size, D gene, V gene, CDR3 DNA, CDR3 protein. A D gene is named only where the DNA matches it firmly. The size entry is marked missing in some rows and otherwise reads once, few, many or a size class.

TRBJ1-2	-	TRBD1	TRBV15	TGTGCCACCAGCAAGACAGGGAACTATGGCTACACCTTC	CATSKTGNYGYTF
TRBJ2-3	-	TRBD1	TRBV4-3	TGCGCCAGCAGCCAGAGGACAGGGGCAGGATCAGATACGCAGTATTTT	CASSQRTGAGSDTQYF
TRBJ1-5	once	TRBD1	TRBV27	TGTGCCAGCAGTCCCGGGACAGGAGCCAGGACTTATAGCAATCAGCCCCAGCATTTT	CASSPGTGARTYSNQPQHF
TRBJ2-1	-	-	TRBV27	TGTGCCAGCAGTTTAAGTAGTGGTGGCTACAATGAGCAGTTCTTC	CASSLSSGGYNEQFF
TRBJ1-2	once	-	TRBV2	TGTGCCAGCAGTGAATGGGAGGGATTTCGTGGCTACACCTTC	CASSEWEGFRGYTF
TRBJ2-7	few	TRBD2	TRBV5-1	TGCGCCAGCAGCTTGTCTAGCGGGAGCTCCTACGAGCAGTACTTC	CASSLSSGSSYEQYF
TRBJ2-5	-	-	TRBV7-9	TGTGCCAGCAGCGCCGGGACCATAGTATGGGAGGCAGAGACCCAGTACTTC	CASSAGTIVWEAETQYF
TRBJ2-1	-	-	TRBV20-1	TGCAGTGCTAGAGACTACGGTGAGCAGTTCTTC	CSARDYGEQFF
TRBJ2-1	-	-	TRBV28	TGTGCCAGCAGTTTATCCTTTAGCGGTGTTTACTACAATGAGCAGTTCTTC	CASSLSFSGVYYNEQFF
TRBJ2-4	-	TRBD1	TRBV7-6	TGTGCCAGCAGCTTAGAACCCGGACAGGGAGCCAAAAACATTCAGTACTTC	CASSLEPGQGAKNIQYF